The T cell receptor beta chain under discussion was sequenced for a study of control samples from healthy donors and cancer patients. Trimming removed 4 bases from V and 7 bases from J; junction bases left unmatched: 9. This CDR3 has 14 residues. CDR1 is MNHEY and CDR2 is SVGAGI in the germline V gene. Sequenced by immunoSEQ multiplex PCR; TCRdb stores in-frame clones only, minus some. Of some 150,000 clones in the sample, approximately 91% were seen once. In its sample, this clone was seen a few times. The sample taken for sequencing was blood. The receptor comes from a man younger than 45 in good health. The J gene is TRBJ1-2, the V gene TRBV6-5, with TRBD1 identical over 7 bases. This CDR3 is CASSSAGGAGGYTF. CDR3 coding DNA: TGTGCCAGCAGTTCAGCAGGGGGGGCAGGTGGCTACACCTTC.